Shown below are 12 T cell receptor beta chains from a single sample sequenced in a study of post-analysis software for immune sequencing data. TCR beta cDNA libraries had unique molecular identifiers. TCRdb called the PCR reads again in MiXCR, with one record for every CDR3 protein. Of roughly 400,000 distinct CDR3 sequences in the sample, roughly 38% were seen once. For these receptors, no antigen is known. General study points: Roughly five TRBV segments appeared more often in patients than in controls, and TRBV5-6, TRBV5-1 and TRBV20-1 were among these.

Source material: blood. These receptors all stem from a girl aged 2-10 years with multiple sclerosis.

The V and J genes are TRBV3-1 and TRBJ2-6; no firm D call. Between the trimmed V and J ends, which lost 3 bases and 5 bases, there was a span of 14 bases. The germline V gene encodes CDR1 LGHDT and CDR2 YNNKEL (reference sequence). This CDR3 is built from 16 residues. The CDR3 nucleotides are TGTGCCAGCAGCCAGACTCAAGGAAGGTGGGCCAACGTCCTGACTTTC. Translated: CASSQTQGRWANVLTF.

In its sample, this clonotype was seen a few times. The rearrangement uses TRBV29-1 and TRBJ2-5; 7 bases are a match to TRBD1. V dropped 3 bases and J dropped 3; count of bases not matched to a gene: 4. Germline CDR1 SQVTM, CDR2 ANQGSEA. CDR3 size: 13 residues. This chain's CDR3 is CSVDHQGEETQYF. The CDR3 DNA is TGCAGCGTTGATCACCAGGGGGAAGAGACCCAGTACTTC. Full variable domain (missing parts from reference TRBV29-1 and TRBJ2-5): SAVISQKPSRDICQRGTSLTIQCQVDSQVTMMFWYRQQPGQSLTLIATANQGSEATYESGFVIDKFPISRPNLTFSTLTVSNMSPEDSSIYLCSVDHQGEETQYFGPGTRLLVL.

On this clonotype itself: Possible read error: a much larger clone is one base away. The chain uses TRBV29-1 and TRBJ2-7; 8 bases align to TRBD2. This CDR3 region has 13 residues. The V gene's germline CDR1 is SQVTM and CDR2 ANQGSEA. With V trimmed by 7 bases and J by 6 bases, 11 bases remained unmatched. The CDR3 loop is CSARPSGSCEQYF. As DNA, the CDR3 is TGCAGCGCTCGGCCTAGCGGGTCTTGCGAGCAGTACTTC.

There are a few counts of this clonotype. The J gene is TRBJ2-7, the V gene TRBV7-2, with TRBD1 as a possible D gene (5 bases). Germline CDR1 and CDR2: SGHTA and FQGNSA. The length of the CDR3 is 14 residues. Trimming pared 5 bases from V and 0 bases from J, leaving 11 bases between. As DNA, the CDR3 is TGTGCCAGCAGCGATGACAGACTCTCCTACGAGCAGTACTTC. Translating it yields CASSDDRLSYEQYF.

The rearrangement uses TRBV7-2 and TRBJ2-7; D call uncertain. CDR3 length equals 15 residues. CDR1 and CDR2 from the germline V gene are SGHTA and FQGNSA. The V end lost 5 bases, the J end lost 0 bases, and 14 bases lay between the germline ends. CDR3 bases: TGTGCCAGCAGCCCCCGACCCGTGAGCTCCTACGAGCAGTACTTC. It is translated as CASSPRPVSSYEQYF.

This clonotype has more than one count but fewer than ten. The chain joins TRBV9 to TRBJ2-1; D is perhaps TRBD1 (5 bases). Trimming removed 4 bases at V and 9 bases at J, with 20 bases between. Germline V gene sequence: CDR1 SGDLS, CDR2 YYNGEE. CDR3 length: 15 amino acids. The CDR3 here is CASSHRQSRKGEQFF. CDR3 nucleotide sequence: TGTGCCAGCAGCCACAGGCAGTCTAGGAAGGGTGAGCAGTTCTTC.

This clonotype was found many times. CDR3 region: CSARDGQGAGNEQFF. As DNA, the CDR3 is TGCAGTGCTAGAGATGGGCAGGGGGCGGGTAATGAGCAGTTCTTC. The chain joins TRBV20-1 to TRBJ2-1; TRBD1 matches 8 bases. The CDR3 has 15 amino acids. CDR1 is DFQATT and CDR2 is SNEGSKA in the germline V gene (reference sequence). The V segment lost 0 bases and the J segment 7 bases; nucleotides outside the gene matches: 8.

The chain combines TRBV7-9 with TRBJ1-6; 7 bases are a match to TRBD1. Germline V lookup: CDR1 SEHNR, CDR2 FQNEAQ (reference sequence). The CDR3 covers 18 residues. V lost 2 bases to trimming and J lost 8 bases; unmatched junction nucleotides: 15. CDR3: CASSLRGPTGALDSPLHF. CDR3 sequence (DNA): TGTGCCAGCAGCTTAAGGGGGCCTACAGGGGCGCTAGATTCACCCCTCCACTTT.

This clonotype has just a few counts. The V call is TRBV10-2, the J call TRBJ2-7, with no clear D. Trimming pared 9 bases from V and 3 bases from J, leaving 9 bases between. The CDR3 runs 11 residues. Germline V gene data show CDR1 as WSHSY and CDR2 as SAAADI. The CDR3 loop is CASGNRYEQYF. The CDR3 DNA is TGCGCCAGTGGGAACCGCTACGAGCAGTACTTC.

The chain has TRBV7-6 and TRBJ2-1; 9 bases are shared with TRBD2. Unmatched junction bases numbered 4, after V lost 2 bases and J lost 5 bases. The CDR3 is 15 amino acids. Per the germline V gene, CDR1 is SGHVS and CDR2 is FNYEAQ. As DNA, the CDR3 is TGTGCCAGCAGCTTAAGAGCGGGGGGCCACAATGAGCAGTTCTTC. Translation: CASSLRAGGHNEQFF.

CDR3 bases: TGTGCCAGCAGCTTAGAGAGGTCTAGCCCTCCCAATGAGCAGTTCTTC. Translating it yields CASSLERSSPPNEQFF. The chain employs TRBV7-6 and TRBJ2-1; tentatively, D is TRBD2 (5 bases). Germline-derived CDR1 and CDR2 are SGHVS and FNYEAQ. The CDR3 has 16 residues. V gave up 1 base and J gave up 6 bases, with 16 bases separating them.

Written as DNA, the CDR3 is TGCGCCAGCAGCCAAGATAGTCATGGGCTAGCGGGTGACAATGAGCAGTTCTTC. Its protein is CASSQDSHGLAGDNEQFF. This rearrangement joins TRBV4-3 to TRBJ2-1; TRBD2 agrees at 8 bases. The CDR3 consists of 18 residues. The germline CDR1 and CDR2 sequences are LGHNA and YSLEER. J was trimmed by 5 bases and V by 0 bases; bases with no gene match: 12.